Listed below are T cell receptor beta chains from one sample, sequenced in a study of cytomegalovirus exposure and HLA in healthy donors. Profiled with immunoSEQ multiplex PCR; TCRdb holds only in-frame clones, not every one. This sample yields 270,000 or so clones, of which roughly 90% are seen a single time; roughly 4% belongs to the top ten. Source material: PBMCs. The receptor set was obtained from a middle-aged man in good health and CMV-seropositive. CDR3s include the opening cysteine and the closing phenylalanine or tryptophan. The D gene is left open where the match is weak. Clone size is stated in some rows and not others, as once, few, many or a class when expanded.

d_gene: TRBD1
v_gene: TRBV19
abundance: -
j_gene: TRBJ1-1
CDR3aa: CASRDSGDTEAFF
CDR3nt: TGTGCCAGTCGGGACAGTGGGGACACTGAAGCTTTCTTT

d_gene: -
v_gene: TRBV27
abundance: -
j_gene: TRBJ1-2
CDR3aa: CASRPPTGSNYGYTF
CDR3nt: TGTGCCAGCAGACCTCCTACAGGGTCTAACTATGGCTACACCTTC

d_gene: -
v_gene: TRBV6-1
abundance: -
j_gene: TRBJ1-1
CDR3aa: CASRGQMNTEAFF
CDR3nt: TGTGCCAGCAGAGGACAGATGAACACTGAAGCTTTCTTT

d_gene: TRBD1
v_gene: TRBV6-6
abundance: few
j_gene: TRBJ1-1
CDR3aa: CASSDRGLGTEAFF
CDR3nt: TGTGCCAGCAGCGACAGGGGGCTGGGCACTGAAGCTTTCTTT

d_gene: -
v_gene: TRBV18
abundance: -
j_gene: TRBJ2-7
CDR3aa: CASSPTQYEQYF
CDR3nt: TGTGCCAGCTCACCGACACAATACGAGCAGTACTTC

d_gene: TRBD2
v_gene: TRBV19
abundance: -
j_gene: TRBJ2-7
CDR3aa: CASSTLRAAGGPYEQYF
CDR3nt: TGTGCCAGTAGTACCCTAAGGGCAGCGGGAGGCCCATACGAGCAGTACTTC

d_gene: TRBD1
v_gene: TRBV15
abundance: -
j_gene: TRBJ1-3
CDR3aa: CATSRGGTGNSGNTIYF
CDR3nt: TGTGCCACCAGCAGAGGGGGGACAGGGAACTCTGGAAACACCATATATTTT

d_gene: TRBD1
v_gene: TRBV7-8
abundance: -
j_gene: TRBJ2-1
CDR3aa: CASSFGQGVSGGSYNEQFF
CDR3nt: TGTGCCAGCAGCTTCGGACAGGGTGTTTCAGGAGGGTCCTACAATGAGCAGTTCTTC

d_gene: -
v_gene: TRBV6-5
abundance: few
j_gene: TRBJ1-3
CDR3aa: CASKQGTRNTIYF
CDR3nt: TGTGCCAGCAAACAGGGTACAAGAAACACCATATATTTT

d_gene: TRBD2
v_gene: TRBV9
abundance: -
j_gene: TRBJ2-1
CDR3aa: CASSVGGTVAGIYNEQFF
CDR3nt: TGTGCCAGCAGCGTAGGGGGTACGGTAGCGGGGATTTACAATGAGCAGTTCTTC